This T cell receptor (beta chain) was recorded in a study of T cell responses to AZD1222 COVID-19 vaccine (dated by TCRdb to the early 2020s). Looking at the study overall: AZD1222 recipients whose second dose came at about 4 weeks and those whose second dose came at about 12 weeks were combined into one group, since spike-specific TCR depth and breadth did not differ between the two schedules. TCR sequencing was performed for about 240 trial participants, of whom around 200 were given two doses of AZD1222 and around 26 were given two doses of MenACWY control vaccine. Trial participants were enrolled by age into subgroups of 18-55, 56-69 and 70-plus years, and about 150, 27 and 61 TCR-sequenced participants, respectively, were included in these subgroups.

CDR1 and CDR2 are drawn from the germline V gene: SGHVS, FQNEAQ. At the junction V is shortened by 5 bases and J by 1 base, with 21 bases in between. The CDR3 numbers 17 residues from cysteine through phenylalanine. The CDR3 DNA has 51 bases and is translated from base 1. Overall study outcomes, separate from this receptor: A significant rise in spike-specific TCR breadth and depth was observed after two AZD1222 doses relative to day 0 and relative to MenACWY recipients. Reportedly, close to half of the unique spike-specific TCRs recognized epitopes lying outside the regions that are mutated in the B.1.351 and B.1.1.7 variants. Most participants were white British and females outnumbered males, and the authors suggested that clonal diversity may have been underestimated. In the small 56-69-year group, the increase in depth fell short of significance, most likely because of low power. CD4 TCRs associated with the vaccine covered the entire spike protein, and the dominant responses were in regions 160-218 and 743-854. Because no day 14 peak-response samples were available, the repertoires could be characterized only after the peak T cell response. Conclusions about previously exposed vaccinees were limited because only six AZD1222 recipients were SARS-CoV-2 seropositive at baseline.

The CDR3 regions of human TCRbeta chains were analyzed by immunosequencing. From the authors' description of their analysis: TCRs in the repertoires were compared against a reference library of SARS-CoV-2-specific TCRs that had been generated with the MIRA antigen-specificity platform. Breadth was defined as the fraction of unique TCRs that were SARS-CoV-2-associated. Depth was defined as the fraction of total T cells that were SARS-CoV-2-associated. Each spike-specific TCR was assigned to its reactive spike region and to a CD4 or CD8 class using the MIRA data. Log10-transformed breadth and depth values were compared by one-way ANOVA with Sidak's multiple comparisons tests. TCRdb retrieved this table from immuneACCESS and kept in-frame rearrangements only. Not all clones are present; in checked studies, unresolved V genes account for under half, and no reason is known for the remainder. V and J calls and clone size are given by that table; D and trimming were obtained from the DNA. Present in this sample are more than 85,000 clones, about 87% of which were seen just once. Approximately 3% of the sample rests with the top ten.

In this sample, this clone turned up once. Its specific antigen is unknown. No qualities accompany the bases; no much larger clone lies one base away. The time point label here, explained by the study, means: baseline before first vaccination. Vaccinee samples came from UK trials COV001 and COV002, including a single-blind randomized controlled phase 2/3 trial of AZD1222 (ChAdOx1 nCoV-19) in healthy adults. Trial participant PBMC samples were collected at day 0 and day 28 after the second dose for TCRbeta chain sequencing. The rearranged chain carries TRBV7-8 and TRBJ2-7; 5 matching bases give a weak D call of TRBD1. The source was peripheral blood, collected on day 0 of AZD1222 vaccination. This TCR was recovered from an adult in good health. The nucleotide sequence reads TGTGCCAGCAGCCACCCACGGGCCTCTGGGGCTTCCTACGAGCAGTACTTC. The encoded protein is CASSHPRASGASYEQYF.